This passage covers 20 T cell receptor beta chains from one sample sequenced in a study of blood T cell repertoires in COVID-19. The protocol was immunoSEQ multiplex PCR, while the TCRdb copy is restricted to in-frame clones and leaves out a portion. The sample lists 300,000 or so clones; about 86% were seen once. The sample was PBMCs or T cells enriched from blood (not recorded which). Source of these receptors: a woman between 40 and 50 years old with acute COVID-19.

The rearrangement links TRBV3-1 (or the pseudogene TRBV3-2) to TRBJ2-7, with 7 positions matching TRBD1. The germline gives CDR1 LGHDT, CDR2 YNNKEL (reference sequence). V gave up 6 bases and J gave up 2 bases; unmatched junction bases: 4. The CDR3 length is 13 residues. The CDR3 sequence: CASRSGGTYEQYF. The CDR3 nucleotides read TGTGCCAGCAGATCAGGGGGTACCTACGAGCAGTACTTC.

This chain links TRBV28 with TRBJ2-4; D perhaps matches TRBD2 (6 bases). Germline CDR1 is MDHEN and CDR2 is SYDVKM. CDR3 size: 14 residues. V was trimmed by 3 bases and J by 2 bases, leaving 8 bases between them. The CDR3 DNA sequence: TGTGCCAGCAGTTTGACTAGTACCAAAAACATTCAGTACTTC. Translating it yields CASSLTSTKNIQYF.

The chain links TRBV9 to TRBJ1-6; weak D call: TRBD1 (5 bases). Germline V gene lookup returns CDR1 SGDLS and CDR2 YYNGEE. This CDR3 region has 15 residues. With 4 bases removed from V and 10 bases from J, the gap between germline ends came to 18 bases. The CDR3 loop reads CASSPGGDYYSPLHF. Written as DNA, the CDR3 is TGTGCCAGCAGCCCTGGGGGGGACTACTACTCACCCCTCCACTTT.

This rearrangement joins TRBV28 to TRBJ2-2, with a tentative D call TRBD1 (6 bases). V lost 2 bases and J lost 6, with 10 bases in between. The germline CDR1 and CDR2 sequences are MDHEN and SYDVKM. The CDR3 has 14 residues. CDR3 loop: CASSLRDIAGELFF. The CDR3 coding sequence is TGTGCCAGCAGTTTAAGGGACATTGCCGGGGAGCTGTTTTTT.

The V gene is TRBV9, the J gene TRBJ2-3; 9 bases fit TRBD2. The CDR3 contains 16 residues. V lost 3 bases, J lost 1 base, and 6 bases stayed unmatched. The germline gives CDR1 SGDLS, CDR2 YYNGEE. As DNA, the CDR3 is TGTGCCAGCAGCGACGTTCGACTAGCGGGCACAGATACGCAGTATTTT. Protein sequence: CASSDVRLAGTDTQYF.

This clone showed up just once. V usage is TRBV6-5 and J usage is TRBJ1-5; 7 nucleotides align to TRBD1. The CDR3 spans 12 residues. The V gene's germline CDR1 is MNHEY and CDR2 SVGAGI. V lost 5 bases and J lost 7; bases outside the gene matches: 2. This CDR3 is CASSTGAQPQHF. The CDR3 coding sequence is TGTGCCAGCAGTACAGGGGCCCAGCCCCAGCATTTT.

The rearrangement joins TRBV6-5 to TRBJ1-6, with unresolved D. The length of the CDR3 is 13 residues. V dropped 5 bases and J dropped 7 bases, with 9 bases sitting between them. Germline V gives CDR1 MNHEY, CDR2 SVGAGI. CDR3 bases: TGTGCCAGCAGTCCGAGGCGGAATTCACCCCTCCACTTT. Its translation: CASSPRRNSPLHF.

In its sample, this clone was seen once. The chain recombines TRBV7-9 with TRBJ2-1; 11 bases are a match to TRBD2. Trimming took 5 bases from V and 5 from J; bases not matched to a gene: 5. There are 15 residues in the CDR3. CDR1 SEHNR and CDR2 FQNEAQ come from the germline V gene (reference sequence). CDR3 protein: CASSGGTSGDNEQFF. CDR3 bases: TGTGCCAGCAGCGGCGGGACTAGCGGTGACAATGAGCAGTTCTTC.

The chain employs TRBV10-1 and TRBJ1-4; perhaps TRBD1 as D (5 bases). CDR1 is WNHNN and CDR2 is SYGVQD in the germline V gene (reference sequence). Trimming cost V 9 bases and J 16 bases, with 15 bases left between them. This CDR3 spans 10 amino acids. The DNA for the CDR3 is TGCGCCAGTACGGAACAGGTTCCGTTTTTT. Translating gives CASTEQVPFF.

This rearrangement joins TRBV12-3 or TRBV12-4 to TRBJ1-2, with TRBD1 identical over 7 bases. This CDR3 has 13 residues. The trim removed 5 bases at V and 8 bases at J, leaving 8 bases unmatched. The CDR3 spells CASSRPDREGYTF. As DNA, the CDR3 is TGTGCCAGCAGTCGACCCGACAGGGAAGGCTACACCTTC.

V is TRBV9 and J is TRBJ2-1, with 12 bases lining up with TRBD1. Germline V CDR1 and CDR2: SGDLS, YYNGEE. The length of the CDR3 is 18 residues. V trimming: 2 bases; J trimming: 7 bases; junction bases outside the gene matches: 13. CDR3: CASSVDFPGQGAQNEQFF. CDR3 in DNA: TGTGCCAGCAGCGTTGACTTTCCGGGACAGGGGGCGCAGAATGAGCAGTTCTTC.

The gene calls are TRBV7-8 and TRBJ1-5, with 11 bases fitting TRBD1. The germline V gene has CDR1 SGHVS and CDR2 FQNEAQ. J was trimmed by 7 bases and V by 3 bases; bases with no gene match: 8. The CDR3 length is 16 residues. CDR3: CASSFLGTGGFQPQHF. DNA for the CDR3: TGTGCCAGCAGCTTTCTGGGGACAGGGGGATTCCAGCCCCAGCATTTT.

The chain uses TRBV3-1 (or the pseudogene TRBV3-2) and TRBJ1-1, with TRBD1 as a possible D gene (5 bases). Germline V gene lookup returns CDR1 LGHDT and CDR2 YNNKEL (reference sequence). This CDR3 is built from 14 residues. Deletions cut 7 bases from V and 0 bases from J, with 12 bases between. The CDR3 is CASTREGMNTEAFF. In DNA form, the CDR3 reads TGTGCCAGCACCCGGGAGGGGATGAACACTGAAGCTTTCTTT.

V usage is TRBV4-2 and J usage is TRBJ2-2; the D gene is possibly TRBD2 (6 bases). The germline V gene has CDR1 LGHNA and CDR2 YNFKEQ. Trimming cost V 1 base and J 4 bases, with 10 bases left between them. The CDR3 spans 15 residues. The CDR3 nucleotides read TGTGCCAGCAGCCAAGTGGGACTTATCACCGGGGAGCTGTTTTTT. Protein product: CASSQVGLITGELFF.

In regard to this clone: Other DNA sequences in this sample translate to the same CDR3. V is TRBV18 and J is TRBJ1-2; 11 nucleotides line up with TRBD1. The CDR3 sequence is 15 residues long. Losses at the gene ends were 2 bases for V and 1 base for J; bases not matched to a gene: 0. Per germline, CDR1 KGHSH and CDR2 LQKENI. CDR3 region: CASSPGTGGNYGYTF. The CDR3 DNA sequence: TGTGCCAGCTCACCAGGGACAGGGGGTAACTATGGCTACACCTTC.

This sequence joins TRBV4-2 and TRBJ2-2, with 7 nucleotides matching TRBD2. Germline CDR1 LGHNA, CDR2 YNFKEQ. There are 17 residues in the CDR3. V lost 4 bases, J lost 4 bases, and 12 bases stayed unmatched. As DNA, the CDR3 is TGTGCCAGCAGCCCCCTCGGCCAGCGGGACGGCACCGGGGAGCTGTTTTTT. Its protein product is CASSPLGQRDGTGELFF.

This chain links TRBV29-1 with TRBJ2-3, with D unclear. V was clipped by 4 bases and J by 5 bases, with 10 bases between them. The CDR3 extends over 12 amino acids. The germline CDR1 and CDR2 sequences are SQVTM and ANQGSEA. CDR3 nucleotides: TGCAGCGTTGTCCACCCGGGAGATACGCAGTATTTT. Encoded protein: CSVVHPGDTQYF.

The V and J genes are TRBV4-3 and TRBJ1-1, with D tentatively TRBD1 (5 bases). V lost 1 base and J 0 bases, leaving 15 bases between the germline ends. In germline, CDR1 is LGHNA, CDR2 YSLEER. This CDR3 is 17 amino acids long. CDR3 region: CASSQGQGNLMNTEAFF. In DNA form, the CDR3 reads TGCGCCAGCAGCCAAGGTCAGGGTAACCTAATGAACACTGAAGCTTTCTTT.

This clone has more than one count but fewer than ten. The V call is TRBV12-5, the J call TRBJ1-1; 9 bases match TRBD1. CDR1 is LGHNT, CDR2 FRNRAP, per germline. Germline trimming cut 2 bases from V and 4 bases from J; bases unmatched to any gene: 8. The CDR3 runs 16 residues. CDR3 sequence reads: CASGLTLTGGTTEAFF. The CDR3 DNA is TGTGCTAGTGGTTTGACCCTCACAGGGGGCACCACTGAAGCTTTCTTT.

The genes are TRBV4-2 and TRBJ2-5; 13 bases are a match to TRBD2. This CDR3 is 16 amino acids long. Unmatched junction bases numbered 6, after V lost 3 bases and J lost 5 bases. Looked up from germline, CDR1 is LGHNA and CDR2 is YNFKEQ. CDR3 in amino acids: CASSQGGLAGAETQYF. The CDR3 DNA reads TGTGCCAGCAGCCAGGGCGGACTAGCGGGGGCGGAGACCCAGTACTTC.